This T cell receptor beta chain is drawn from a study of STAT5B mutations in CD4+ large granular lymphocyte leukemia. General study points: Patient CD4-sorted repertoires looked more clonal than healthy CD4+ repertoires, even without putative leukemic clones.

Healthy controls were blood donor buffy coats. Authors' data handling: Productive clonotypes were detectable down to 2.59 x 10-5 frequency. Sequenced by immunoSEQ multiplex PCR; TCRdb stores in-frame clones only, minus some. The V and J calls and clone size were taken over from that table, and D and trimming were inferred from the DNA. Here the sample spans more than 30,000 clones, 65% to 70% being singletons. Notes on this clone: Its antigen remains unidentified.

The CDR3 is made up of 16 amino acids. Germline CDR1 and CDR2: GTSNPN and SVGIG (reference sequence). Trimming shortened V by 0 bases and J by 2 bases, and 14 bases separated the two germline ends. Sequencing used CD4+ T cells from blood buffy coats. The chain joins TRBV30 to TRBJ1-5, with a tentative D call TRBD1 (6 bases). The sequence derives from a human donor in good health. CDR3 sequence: CAWSVGSGGRNQPQHF. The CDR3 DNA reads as TGTGCCTGGAGTGTTGGATCCGGGGGCCGCAATCAGCCCCAGCATTTT.